Below, 28 T cell receptor beta chains from the same sample are listed, as sequenced in a study of CD8+ T cells in alopecia areata (dated by TCRdb to between 2018 and 2020). Library preparation employed the immunoSEQ multiplex PCR assay. To provide template for TCR sequencing, every sample had RNA extracted and reverse transcribed into cDNA. Held by TCRdb, this immuneACCESS table contains in-frame sequences only and omits some clones. Under half of the omission traces to an unresolved V gene where checked; the cause of the rest is unknown. This sample has some 120,000 clones, none of them a singleton. The biggest ten clones account for less than 20% of the sample. Sequences were obtained from lesional skin. These receptors were collected from a C3H/HeJ mouse with alopecia areata. These mice carry the MHC haplotype H2-k.

Remarks on this clone: Mouse names are used for the genes. The sequenced fragment ends 4 residues before the CDR3 boundary, so the rest is inferred from the germline J gene. The genes are TRBV13-3 and TRBJ2-7; 10 nucleotides agree with TRBD2. CDR3 size: 14 residues. Germline values: CDR1 NNHDY, CDR2 SYVADS. V was clipped by 5 bases and J by 3 bases; unmatched bases: 5. The sequenced CDR3 bases are TGTGCCAGCAGCCCCTACTGGGGGGGCTAT. This codes for CASSPYWGGY. The CDR3, in full, reads CASSPYWGGYEQYF.

This clone appeared a few times. All gene names here are mouse names. The read ends 4 residues before the CDR3 terminus; that terminus is restored from the germline J gene. The chain uses TRBV13-3 and TRBJ2-2, with TRBD1 identical over 7 bases. The CDR3 spans 15 residues. Germline-derived CDR1 and CDR2 are NNHDY and SYVADS. V gave up 5 bases and J gave up 1 base; unmatched junction bases: 5. This CDR3 is CASRYRDRNTGQLYF. CDR3 bases read: TGTGCCAGCAGATACCGGGACAGAAACACCGGG.

For this clone: Gene and germline names: mouse. The read gets to within 4 residues of the CDR3 end, and the germline J gene fills in the rest. The rearrangement joins TRBV13-3 to TRBJ2-4; 12 positions match TRBD2. J was trimmed by 2 bases and V by 5 bases; bases with no gene match: 3. This CDR3 has 15 amino acids. Germline-derived CDR1 and CDR2 are NNHDY and SYVADS. The DNA read from the CDR3 is TGTGCCAGCAGCAGGGACTGGGGGGTTCAAAAC. Residues: CASSRDWGVQN. Given in full, the CDR3 is CASSRDWGVQNTLYF.

About this clone: Gene and germline names: mouse. The read ends 4 residues early relative to the CDR3; the germline J gene fills the gap. This rearrangement joins TRBV13-3 to TRBJ2-1; 10 bases are shared with TRBD2. The CDR3 is 16 residues long. J was trimmed by 3 bases and V by 3 bases; bases with no gene match: 6. Germline CDR1 NNHDY, CDR2 SYVADS. CDR3 loop: CASSAFDWGAYAEQFF. CDR3 DNA, as far as it was read: TGTGCCAGCAGTGCGTTTGACTGGGGGGCCTATGCT.

This clone was seen only a few times. Mouse germline and gene names are used. The CDR3 extends 4 residues past the end of the read, so its final part is completed from the germline J gene. The chain combines TRBV19 with TRBJ1-2, with 9 bases aligning to TRBD1. CDR1 is FNHDT, CDR2 SITEND, per germline (reference sequence). The CDR3 covers 14 residues. Trimming cost V 3 bases and J 4 bases; bases outside gene matches: 4. The sequenced CDR3 bases are TGTGCCAGCAGTAACAGGGGGCAAAGCTCC. Translating gives CASSNRGQSS. The entire CDR3 protein is CASSNRGQSSDYTF.

As to this clone: All gene names here are mouse names. The read comes to an end 4 residues before the CDR3 does, leaving the germline J gene to fill in the end. The V call is TRBV1, the J call TRBJ1-4, with a weak D call TRBD1 (6 bases). Trimming stripped 1 base from V and 3 bases from J, with 12 bases between. CDR1 and CDR2 from the germline V gene are NSQYPW and LRSPGD (reference sequence). This CDR3 comprises 16 residues. The CDR3 loop is CTCSAGIQGPNERLFF. Partial CDR3 DNA: TGCACCTGCAGTGCAGGCATACAGGGACCCAACGAA.

This clone occurred many times. These gene names are mouse names. The CDR3 end is not reached by the read, which stops 4 residues before it; the germline J gene fills it in. The gene calls are TRBV13-3 and TRBJ2-2, with D perhaps TRBD1 (7 bases). Between the trimmed V and J ends, which lost 3 bases and 3 bases, there was a span of 15 bases. Per germline, CDR1 NNHDY and CDR2 SYVADS. This CDR3 has 16 amino acids. The CDR3 sequence: CASSGPEGADTGQLYF. The DNA read from the CDR3 is TGTGCCAGCAGTGGCCCCGAGGGGGCTGACACCGGG. Combining the CDR3 with reference TRBV13-3 and TRBJ2-2 gives the whole variable domain EAAVTQSPRSKVAVTGGKVTLSCHQTNNHDYMYWYRQDTGHGLRLIHYSYVADSTEKGDIPDGYKASRPSQENFSLILELASLSQTAVYFCASSGPEGADTGQLYFGEGSKLTVL.

With regard to this clone: All gene names here are mouse names. The sequence runs out 4 residues before the end of the CDR3; the remainder is reconstructed from the germline J gene. V is TRBV14 and J is TRBJ2-1, with D perhaps TRBD2 (7 bases). Germline V gives CDR1 SGHDT, CDR2 FRDEAV. CDR3 length: 16 amino acids. The V gene lost 2 bases and the J gene lost 5 bases, with 17 bases spanning the gap. The CDR3 DNA, read in part, is TGTGCCAGCAGTTTGTGGGGGGCGCGCGCTGATGCT. Protein sequence: CASSLWGARADA. The whole CDR3 region reads CASSLWGARADAEQFF.

A few counts support this clone. Germline and genes: mouse. The sequence runs out 4 residues before the end of the CDR3; the remainder is reconstructed from the germline J gene. This chain connects TRBV17 to TRBJ2-7; 9 nucleotides agree with TRBD1. V lost 0 bases and J lost 0; bases outside the gene matches: 3. The CDR3 totals 16 residues. From germline, CDR1 is MNHDT and CDR2 YYDKIL. The CDR3 loop reads CASSRDNRGRSYEQYF. CDR3 bases read: TGTGCTAGCAGTAGAGATAACAGGGGGCGCTCCTAT. Together with reference TRBV17 and TRBJ2-7, the CDR3 gives the full variable domain: DTTVKQNPRYKLARVGKPVNLICSQTMNHDTMYWYQKKPNQAPKLLLFYYDKILNREADTFEKFQSSRPNNSFCSLYIGSAGLEYSAMYLCASSRDNRGRSYEQYFGPGTRLTVL.

In this sample, this clone turned up a few times. Mouse names are used for the genes. Coverage ceases 4 residues before the CDR3 finishes, and the germline J gene fills in the end. The chain is built from TRBV19 and TRBJ1-2, with 7 bases identical to TRBD1. Trimming cost V 1 base and J 1 base; bases outside gene matches: 7. The CDR3 loop spans 16 amino acids. Per the germline V gene, CDR1 is FNHDT and CDR2 is SITEND (reference sequence). The CDR3 bases that were read are TGTGCCAGCAGTATACGTGCAGGGGGTATAAACTCC. Translated, it gives CASSIRAGGINS. The whole CDR3 region reads CASSIRAGGINSDYTF.

Ten or more counts support this clone. TCRdb's protein sequence differs at residue 12 from the translated DNA; the protein presented here follows the DNA. Gene names follow the mouse nomenclature. The read ends 3 residues early relative to the CDR3; the germline J gene fills the gap. The J gene is TRBJ1-6, the V gene TRBV1; tentatively, D is TRBD1 (6 bases). TRBJ1-6 is an open reading frame, and its role is uncertain. The length of the CDR3 is 15 residues. Trimming shortened V by 4 bases and J by 3 bases, and 10 bases separated the two germline ends. Per germline, CDR1 NSQYPW and CDR2 LRSPGD (reference sequence). The CDR3 DNA, read in part, is TGCACCTGCAGTGGGGGACAAATCTATAATTCGCCC. This sequence encodes CTCSGGQIYNSP. The CDR3, in full, reads CTCSGGQIYNSPLYF.

With respect to this clone: Gene names are mouse gene names. The CDR3 region is CTCSADTDRGLGAEQFF. CDR3 DNA (partial): TGCACCTGCAGTGCAGATACGGACAGGGGGCTGGGAGCT. The J gene is TRBJ2-1, the V gene TRBV1; 11 bases are shared with TRBD1. Sequencing ends 4 residues short of the CDR3 end; the germline J gene provides the rest. Germline CDR1 NSQYPW, CDR2 LRSPGD (reference sequence). The CDR3 runs 17 residues.

A note on this clone: At residue 12, the TCRdb protein departs from the DNA translation, so the protein shown here was derived from the DNA itself. Gene names denote mouse genes. The CDR3 is cut off 3 residues early in the read; its end comes from the germline J gene. V is TRBV19 and J is TRBJ1-6; 9 nucleotides match TRBD1. TRBJ1-6 is classed as an ORF, of uncertain function. The CDR3 consists of 15 residues. Trimming cost V 1 base and J 6 bases; bases outside gene matches: 2. Germline V lookup: CDR1 FNHDT, CDR2 SITEND (reference sequence). CDR3 DNA (partial): TGTGCCAGCAGTATATGGGACAGGGCTAATTCGCCC. Translation gives CASSIWDRANSP. The entire CDR3 is CASSIWDRANSPLYF.

This clone occurred a few times. Mouse germline and gene names are used. The read halts 4 residues ahead of the CDR3 end, with the missing end drawn from the germline J gene. The chain joins TRBV13-1 to TRBJ1-1, with TRBD1 matching over 8 bases. The germline V gene has CDR1 NSHNY and CDR2 SYGAGN. The CDR3 contains 15 residues. Incomplete CDR3 DNA: TGTGCCAGCAGTGATGTTTCGGGGGACAGGACA. It is translated as CASSDVSGDRT. The complete CDR3 sequence is CASSDVSGDRTEVFF.

This clone appeared a few times. Mouse gene names apply. The read is 4 residues too short to cover the CDR3 end, so that end is filled in from the germline J gene. V usage is TRBV13-3 and J usage is TRBJ2-3; 7 bases agree with TRBD1. From germline, CDR1 is NNHDY and CDR2 SYVADS. V dropped 1 base and J dropped 0; count of bases not matched to a gene: 8. The CDR3 runs 17 residues. The part of the CDR3 DNA that was read is TGTGCCAGCAGTGATCCCGGGACAGCACCTAGTGCAGAA. Protein sequence: CASSDPGTAPSAE. The entire CDR3 protein reads CASSDPGTAPSAETLYF.

This clone appeared a few times. The genes and germline here are from mouse. The read is 4 residues too short to cover the CDR3 end, so that end is filled in from the germline J gene. The chain links TRBV13-3 to TRBJ2-5, with TRBD1 matching 11 bases. Per the germline V gene, CDR1 is NNHDY and CDR2 is SYVADS. V gave up 4 bases and J gave up 2 bases; unmatched junction bases: 6. There are 16 residues in the CDR3. The CDR3 DNA, read in part, is TGTGCCAGCAGTACTACCGGGACAGGGGGCCAAGAC. The encoded protein is CASSTTGTGGQD. The whole CDR3 region reads CASSTTGTGGQDTQYF. The variable domain in full, completed from reference TRBV13-3 and TRBJ2-5, reads EAAVTQSPRSKVAVTGGKVTLSCHQTNNHDYMYWYRQDTGHGLRLIHYSYVADSTEKGDIPDGYKASRPSQENFSLILELASLSQTAVYFCASSTTGTGGQDTQYFGPGTRLLVL.

On this clone itself: Here the gene names and germline are mouse. Coverage ceases 4 residues before the CDR3 finishes, and the germline J gene fills in the end. This sequence joins TRBV13-1 and TRBJ2-5, with 10 positions matching TRBD2. V was clipped by 2 bases and J by 0 bases; unmatched bases: 3. CDR3 length: 16 amino acids. Germline V CDR1 and CDR2: NSHNY, SYGAGN. Here the CDR3 reads CASSDRLGGNQDTQYF. CDR3 DNA (partial): TGTGCCAGCAGTGACCGACTGGGGGGTAACCAAGAC.

Ten or more counts support this clone. The listed genes are named as in mouse. Coverage ceases 4 residues before the CDR3 finishes, and the germline J gene fills in the end. The chain combines TRBV13-3 with TRBJ2-7; the D is unclear. The CDR3 sequence is 13 residues long. CDR1 is NNHDY and CDR2 is SYVADS in the germline V gene. CDR3 bases read: TGTGCCAGCAGCGATCTGAGTAGATAT. It codes for CASSDLSRY. The entire CDR3 protein reads CASSDLSRYEQYF.

Remarks on this clone: Each gene name is a mouse one. With the read ending 4 residues before the CDR3 end, the germline J gene is used to fill in that end. Additional DNA sequences in this sample encode the identical CDR3. The chain is built from TRBV1 and TRBJ2-5; 9 positions match TRBD1. V dropped 3 bases and J dropped 0; count of bases not matched to a gene: 7. This CDR3 spans 17 amino acids. Per germline, CDR1 NSQYPW and CDR2 LRSPGD (reference sequence). Incomplete CDR3 DNA: TGCACCTGCAGTGCTCCTGACAGGGGGTTTAACCAAGAC. Protein product: CTCSAPDRGFNQD. The complete CDR3 reads CTCSAPDRGFNQDTQYF.

This clone was seen only a few times. The protein listed by TCRdb differs at residue 11 from the translated DNA, so the DNA translation is shown. Gene names and germline match the mouse. The read gets to within 3 residues of the CDR3 end, and the germline J gene fills in the rest. The gene calls are TRBV19 and TRBJ1-6, with 7 nucleotides matching TRBD1. TRBJ1-6 counts as an open reading frame of uncertain function. The CDR3 has 14 residues. Germline lookup yields CDR1 FNHDT and CDR2 SITEND (reference sequence). The J segment lost 2 bases and the V segment lost 7 bases, leaving 3 bases of the junction unmatched. CDR3 bases read: TGTGCCAGCGCTCAGGGGGCCTATAATTCGCCC. Protein: CASAQGAYNSP. In full, the CDR3 is CASAQGAYNSPLYF.

This clone was seen only a few times. Genes and germline are mouse. The read halts 4 residues ahead of the CDR3 end, with the missing end drawn from the germline J gene. The rearrangement joins TRBV19 to TRBJ2-1; D might be TRBD1 (6 bases). Germline V gene sequence: CDR1 FNHDT, CDR2 SITEND (reference sequence). There are 13 residues in the CDR3. CDR3 loop: CASRQGLGAEQFF. CDR3 DNA (partial): TGTGCCAGCAGACAGGGATTGGGGGCT.

Only a few counts were recorded for this clone. Genes here carry mouse names. The sequenced fragment ends 4 residues before the CDR3 boundary, so the rest is inferred from the germline J gene. This chain connects TRBV13-3 to TRBJ2-3; TRBD1 might be the D (5 bases). The CDR3 is made up of 13 amino acids. Germline loops: CDR1 NNHDY, CDR2 SYVADS. The covered CDR3 bases are TGTGCCAGCAGTGACAGGGTGGGAGAA. As protein: CASSDRVGE. The CDR3 in full is CASSDRVGETLYF.

This clone was seen more than once but under ten times. TCRdb's protein and the translated DNA diverge at residue 13; the protein reported here is the translation of the DNA. Gene names are the mouse ones. The CDR3 end falls 3 residues outside the read, so it is completed with the germline J gene. The chain uses TRBV13-2 and TRBJ1-6; a weak D match, TRBD1 (6 bases). TRBJ1-6 is an ORF, with its function uncertain. Germline CDR1 NNHNN, CDR2 SYGAGS (reference sequence). The CDR3 runs to 16 residues. V was cut by 0 bases and J by 2 bases, with 9 bases left in between. CDR3 DNA, as far as it was read: TGTGCCAGCGGTGATGCCGGGGGGCCCTATAATTCGCCC. Residues: CASGDAGGPYNSP. The CDR3 in its entirety is CASGDAGGPYNSPLYF.

A remark on this clone: Genes here carry mouse names. The CDR3 end lies 4 residues beyond the end of the read and is filled in from the germline J gene. The rearrangement joins TRBV1 to TRBJ2-4; maybe TRBD1 (6 bases). CDR1 NSQYPW and CDR2 LRSPGD come from the germline V gene (reference sequence). This CDR3 has 15 amino acids. Trimming pared 2 bases from V and 0 bases from J, leaving 9 bases between. The DNA read from the CDR3 is TGCACCTGCAGTGCACAGGGGCGTAGTCAAAAC. This gives the protein CTCSAQGRSQN. The whole CDR3 reads CTCSAQGRSQNTLYF.

There are a few counts of this clone. Gene labels here are mouse ones. The read ends 4 residues early relative to the CDR3; the germline J gene fills the gap. The chain joins TRBV31 to TRBJ2-1; TRBD1 matches at 11 bases. V trimming: 1 base; J trimming: 1 base; junction bases outside the gene matches: 3. Germline values: CDR1 GKSSPN, CDR2 SITVG. The CDR3 covers 16 residues. The sequenced part of the CDR3 DNA is TGTGCCTGGAGTCCCGGGACAGGGGGGAACTATGCT. Translating it yields CAWSPGTGGNYA. The entire CDR3 protein reads CAWSPGTGGNYAEQFF. The whole variable domain, filled in from reference TRBV31 and TRBJ2-1, reads AQTIHQWPVAEIKAVGSPLSLGCTIKGKSSPNLYWYWQATGGTLQQLFYSITVGQVESVVQLNLSASRPKDDQFILSTEKLLLSHSGFYLCAWSPGTGGNYAEQFFGPGTRLTVL.

This clone showed up just a few times. Gene names denote mouse genes. The CDR3 goes on 4 residues after the read ends, and that part is filled in from the germline J gene. The rearrangement links TRBV13-3 to TRBJ2-4, with 7 nucleotides matching TRBD2. CDR3 size: 15 residues. The germline V gene has CDR1 NNHDY and CDR2 SYVADS. The V gene end was trimmed by 2 bases and the J gene end by 1 base; junction bases not matched to a gene: 4. The CDR3 DNA, read in part, is TGTGCCAGCAGTGACTGGGGGAACGGTCAAAAC. It encodes CASSDWGNGQN. The whole CDR3 is CASSDWGNGQNTLYF.

About this clone: Mouse gene names apply. The read ends 4 residues early relative to the CDR3; the germline J gene fills the gap. The chain carries TRBV17 and TRBJ2-1, with 9 bases matching TRBD1. V shed 0 bases, J shed 6 bases, and the junction held 0 bases outside the gene matches. Germline CDR1 is MNHDT and CDR2 is YYDKIL. The CDR3 extends over 14 amino acids. The sequenced CDR3 bases are TGTGCTAGCAGTAGAGAACAGGGGGCTGCT. Protein: CASSREQGAA. The CDR3 as a whole reads CASSREQGAAEQFF. The entire variable domain, with the rest obtained from reference TRBV17 and TRBJ2-1, is as follows: DTTVKQNPRYKLARVGKPVNLICSQTMNHDTMYWYQKKPNQAPKLLLFYYDKILNREADTFEKFQSSRPNNSFCSLYIGSAGLEYSAMYLCASSREQGAAEQFFGPGTRLTVL.

This clone was observed many times. Gene and germline names: mouse. Sequencing ends 4 residues short of the CDR3 end; the germline J gene provides the rest. The chain combines TRBV13-3 with TRBJ1-2, with 10 bases fitting TRBD1. The CDR3 runs 14 residues. The V segment lost 5 bases and the J segment 4 bases; nucleotides outside the gene matches: 5. The germline CDR1 and CDR2 sequences are NNHDY and SYVADS. The CDR3 DNA, read in part, is TGTGCCAGCAGCCGGGACAGGGGAGGCTCC. The encoded protein is CASSRDRGGS. The CDR3 reads in full as CASSRDRGGSDYTF.